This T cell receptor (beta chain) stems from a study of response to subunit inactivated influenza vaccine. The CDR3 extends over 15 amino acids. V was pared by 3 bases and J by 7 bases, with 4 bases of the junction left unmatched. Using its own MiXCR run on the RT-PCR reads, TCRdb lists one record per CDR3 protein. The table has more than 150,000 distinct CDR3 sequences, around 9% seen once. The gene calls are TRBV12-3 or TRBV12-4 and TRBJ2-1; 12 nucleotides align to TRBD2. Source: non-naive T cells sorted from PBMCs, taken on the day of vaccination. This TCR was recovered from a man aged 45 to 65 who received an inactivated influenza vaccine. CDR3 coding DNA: TGTGCCAGCAGTTTTAGACTAGCGGGAGTAAATGAGCAGTTCTTC. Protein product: CASSFRLAGVNEQFF.